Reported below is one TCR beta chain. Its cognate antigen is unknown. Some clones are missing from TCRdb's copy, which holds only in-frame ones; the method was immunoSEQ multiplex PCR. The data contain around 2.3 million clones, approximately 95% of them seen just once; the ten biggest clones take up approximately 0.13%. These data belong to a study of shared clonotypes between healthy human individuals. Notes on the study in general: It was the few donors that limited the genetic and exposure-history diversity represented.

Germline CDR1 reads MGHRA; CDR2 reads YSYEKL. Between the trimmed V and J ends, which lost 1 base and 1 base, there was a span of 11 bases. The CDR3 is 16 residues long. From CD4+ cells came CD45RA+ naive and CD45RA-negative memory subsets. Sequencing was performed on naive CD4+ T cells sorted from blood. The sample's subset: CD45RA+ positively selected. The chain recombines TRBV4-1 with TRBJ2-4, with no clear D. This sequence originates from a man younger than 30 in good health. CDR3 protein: CASSQGPTSAKNIQYF. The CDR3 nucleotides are TGCGCCAGCAGCCAAGGACCTACCTCGGCCAAAAACATTCAGTACTTC.